This TCR beta chain was captured by sequencing in a study of Graves' ophthalmopathy and Graves' hyperthyroidism. Overall study: Absence of ophthalmopathy within 18 months of follow-up defined stable hyperthyroidism. Study observations and caveats: The model's prediction of ophthalmopathy progression had 70.59% sensitivity and roughly 72% specificity. Most expanded thyroid clonotypes above 0.001 frequency also appeared in blood.

If patients had other autoimmune diseases, uncontrolled infections, pregnancy or lactation, they were excluded. Germline assignment: CDR1 SGHTA and CDR2 FQGNSA. V trimming: 5 bases; J trimming: 4 bases; junction bases outside the gene matches: 10. This CDR3 is built from 16 residues. Remarks on this clonotype: The antigen remains unidentified.

Beta-chain TCR CDR3 regions were amplified from RNA transcripts. The authors performed first-round RT-PCR with HTBI primers and then a second-round multiplex PCR. MiXCR, run by TCRdb on the multiplex PCR reads, gives a single entry per CDR3 protein. The table lists 580,000 or so distinct CDR3 sequences, 35% to 45% of them singletons. This chain connects TRBV7-2 to TRBJ2-5; 10 nucleotides align to TRBD1. The source is an adult man with Graves' hyperthyroidism. Material: peripheral blood or thyroid tissue (not recorded which). The CDR3 coding sequence is TGTGCCAGCAGCCGGATTGACAGGGGGCCTGGAGAGACCCAGTACTTC. It specifies CASSRIDRGPGETQYF.